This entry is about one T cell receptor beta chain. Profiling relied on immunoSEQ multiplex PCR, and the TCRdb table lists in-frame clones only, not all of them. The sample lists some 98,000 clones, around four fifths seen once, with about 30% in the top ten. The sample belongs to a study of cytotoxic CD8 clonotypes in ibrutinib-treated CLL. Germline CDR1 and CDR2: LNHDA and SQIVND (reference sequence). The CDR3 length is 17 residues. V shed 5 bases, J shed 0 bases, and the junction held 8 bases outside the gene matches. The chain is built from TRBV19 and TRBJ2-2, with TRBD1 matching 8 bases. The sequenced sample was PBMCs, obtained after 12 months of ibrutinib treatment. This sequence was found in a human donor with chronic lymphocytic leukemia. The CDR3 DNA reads TGTGCCAGTAGTGTTCCGGGACAGGAATCGAACACCGGGGAGCTGTTTTTT. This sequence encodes CASSVPGQESNTGELFF.